Each of the 31 T cell receptor beta chains below was sequenced from the same sample in a study of control samples from healthy donors and cancer patients (dated by TCRdb to 2019 to 2021). Receptor libraries were prepared by the immunoSEQ multiplex PCR assay. TCRdb took over this immuneACCESS table, retaining in-frame rearrangements with V and J assigned. Such tables are incomplete; in checked studies, under half of the missing clones stem from an unresolved V gene, and the remainder is unexplained. The sample yields 150,000 to 200,000 clones; 70% to 90% were counted once. Less than 2% of the sample is in the top ten clones. The sample taken for sequencing was blood. The receptors here all came from a man aged 18 to 29 in good health.

The gene calls are TRBV6-6 and TRBJ2-1; D may be TRBD1 or TRBD2 (5 bases each). The V gene lost 6 bases and the J gene lost 5 bases, with 17 bases spanning the gap. Germline V gene lookup returns CDR1 MNHNY and CDR2 SVGAGI (reference sequence). This CDR3 region has 15 residues. CDR3 sequence: CASSNGVGDHNEQFF. The CDR3 DNA reads as TGTGCCAGCAGCAACGGGGTAGGGGACCACAATGAGCAGTTCTTC.

The V call is TRBV2, the J call TRBJ2-1; D gene uncertain. Germline V lookup: CDR1 SNHLY, CDR2 FYNNEI. Trimming cost V 3 bases and J 0 bases, with 15 bases left between them. The CDR3 is 17 residues long. Written as DNA, the CDR3 is TGTGCCAGCAGTGATTATCTTCGGCGGAGCTCCTACAATGAGCAGTTCTTC. Translating it yields CASSDYLRRSSYNEQFF.

The V and J genes are TRBV2 and TRBJ1-3; D gene ambiguous. In germline, CDR1 is SNHLY, CDR2 FYNNEI. The V end was cut by 6 bases, the J end by 4 bases, with 7 bases between. This CDR3 spans 12 amino acids. The CDR3 coding sequence is TGTGCCAGCAGGGTAGACGGAAACACCATATATTTT. It yields the protein CASRVDGNTIYF. The full variable domain, completed using reference TRBV2 and TRBJ1-3, is EPEVTQTPSHQVTQMGQEVILRCVPISNHLYFYWYRQILGQKVEFLVSFYNNEISEKSEIFDDQFSVERPDGSNFTLKIRSTKLEDSAMYFCASRVDGNTIYFGEGSWLTVV.

V and J are TRBV3-1 (or the pseudogene TRBV3-2) and TRBJ1-1, with 8 bases identical to TRBD1. The CDR3 loop spans 14 amino acids. The junction had 4 bases not matched to a gene; V was cut back by 6 bases and J by 1 base. Germline loops: CDR1 LGHDT, CDR2 YNNKEL (reference sequence). The CDR3 bases are TGTGCCAGCAGTTCAGGGGGCACGAACACTGAAGCTTTCTTT. Its translation is CASSSGGTNTEAFF.

The chain links TRBV29-1 to TRBJ2-4; 14 nucleotides match TRBD2. Germline lookup yields CDR1 SQVTM and CDR2 ANQGSEA. V was clipped by 6 bases and J by 0 bases; unmatched bases: 10. This CDR3 is 18 amino acids long. CDR3 protein: CSVRTSGGSEGAKNIQYF. The CDR3, as DNA: TGCAGCGTCAGGACTAGCGGGGGGAGTGAGGGAGCCAAAAACATTCAGTACTTC.

This chain links TRBV14 with TRBJ1-4; D unclear. Germline lookup yields CDR1 SGHDN and CDR2 FVKESK. V was trimmed by 0 bases and J by 4 bases, leaving 12 bases between them. This CDR3 has 16 amino acids. CDR3 residues: CASSQDFGQINEKLFF. DNA of the CDR3: TGTGCCAGCAGCCAAGATTTTGGGCAGATTAATGAAAAACTGTTTTTT.

This clone was counted once. The CDR3 DNA is TGTGCCAGCAGGGCAGGGGGACGCTACGAGCAGTACTTC. Amino acids: CASRAGGRYEQYF. This chain links TRBV27 with TRBJ2-7; 7 bases are shared with TRBD1. Per germline, CDR1 MNHEY and CDR2 SMNVEV (reference sequence). The CDR3 totals 13 residues. The ends lost 6 bases at V and 3 bases at J; junction bases unmatched: 5.

The gene calls are TRBV15 and TRBJ2-1; TRBD1 or TRBD2 may be the D gene (6 bases each). Trimming took 1 base from V and 6 from J, leaving 10 bases between them. Germline V gene lookup returns CDR1 LNHNV and CDR2 YYDKDF (reference sequence). The CDR3 spans 14 residues. CDR3 sequence (DNA): TGTGCCACCAGCAGAGGGGGGGCGGGCAATGAGCAGTTCTTC. It yields the protein CATSRGGAGNEQFF.

The rearrangement joins TRBV28 to TRBJ1-1, with D unresolved. Germline CDR1 and CDR2: MDHEN and SYDVKM. This CDR3 region has 12 residues. The V gene lost 6 bases and the J gene lost 11 bases, with 16 bases spanning the gap. In DNA, the CDR3 is TGTGCCAGCAGGAGAGCTGAAACGAATGCTTTCTTT. It specifies CASRRAETNAFF.

This sequence joins TRBV6-5 and TRBJ2-3; D unclear. The germline V gene encodes CDR1 MNHEY and CDR2 SVGAGI. CDR3 length: 16 residues. V lost 0 bases and J lost 0, with 10 bases in between. The CDR3 bases are TGTGCCAGCAGTTACTCAGGCTCAATTAGCACAGATACGCAGTATTTT. It codes for CASSYSGSISTDTQYF.

The chain uses TRBV6-2 or TRBV6-3 and TRBJ2-5; 7 bases agree with TRBD1. The CDR3 sequence is 17 residues long. Trimming cost V 2 bases and J 3 bases; bases outside gene matches: 12. Germline V CDR1 and CDR2: MNHEY, SVGEGT. CDR3 loop: CASSYPVPGQVEETQYF. The DNA for the CDR3 is TGTGCCAGCAGTTACCCCGTCCCAGGACAGGTGGAAGAGACCCAGTACTTC.

The chain is built from TRBV29-1 and TRBJ2-7; D is perhaps TRBD1 (5 bases). Germline loops: CDR1 SQVTM, CDR2 ANQGSEA. The ends were cut back, 7 bases at V and 2 bases at J, with 12 bases in the middle. This CDR3 comprises 12 residues. CDR3 region: CSGLTDTYEQYF. The CDR3 bases are TGCAGCGGGCTGACAGATACCTACGAGCAGTACTTC.

The chain has TRBV12-3 or TRBV12-4 and TRBJ1-2; 8 positions match TRBD1. V dropped 7 bases and J dropped 8; count of bases not matched to a gene: 6. This CDR3 contains 12 residues. CDR3 in DNA: TGTGCCAGCACCCGGACAGGGAGCGGCTACACCTTC. It translates to CASTRTGSGYTF.

The J gene is TRBJ1-3, the V gene TRBV18; D is possibly TRBD1 (5 bases). The CDR3 loop spans 15 amino acids. Germline loops: CDR1 KGHSH, CDR2 LQKENI. V was trimmed by 2 bases and J by 4 bases, leaving 12 bases between them. CDR3 region: CASSPRTSGGNTIYF. Here the CDR3 DNA reads TGTGCCAGCTCACCAAGGACCTCAGGGGGAAACACCATATATTTT.

The V and J genes are TRBV7-9 and TRBJ2-2; 14 bases map to TRBD2. Germline CDR1 SEHNR, CDR2 FQNEAQ (reference sequence). Trimming cost V 2 bases and J 4 bases; bases outside gene matches: 9. The CDR3 length is 19 residues. The CDR3 region is CASSLKSGTSGGLTGELFF. In nucleotides, the CDR3 is TGTGCCAGCAGCTTAAAATCCGGGACTAGCGGGGGACTCACCGGGGAGCTGTTTTTT.

CDR3 in DNA: TGTGCCAGTAGTTTTAAGACAGGTGGGGTTGGCAATCAGCCCCAGCATTTT. This encodes CASSFKTGGVGNQPQHF. V and J are TRBV19 and TRBJ1-5, with a tentative D call TRBD1 (6 bases). V lost 5 bases and J lost 2, with 19 bases in between. This CDR3 is 17 amino acids long. Germline-derived CDR1 and CDR2 are LNHDA and SQIVND (reference sequence).

This chain uses TRBV6-6 with TRBJ2-5; TRBD2 might be the D (5 bases). The CDR3 runs to 14 residues. Germline-derived CDR1 and CDR2 are MNHNY and SVGAGI (reference sequence). V shed 1 base and J shed 5 bases, with 11 bases lying between them. CDR3 residues: CASSYWESGETQYF. The CDR3 DNA is TGTGCCAGCAGTTACTGGGAGTCGGGGGAGACCCAGTACTTC.

This clone was recorded only once. The chain links TRBV11-2 to TRBJ2-2, with TRBD2 matching 10 bases. Trimming cost V 2 bases and J 5 bases; bases outside gene matches: 2. CDR1 and CDR2 from the germline V gene are SGHAT and FQNNGV. The CDR3 consists of 15 residues. The CDR3 DNA is TGTGCCAGCAGCTTAACTAGCGGGGTAACCGGGGAGCTGTTTTTT. The encoded protein is CASSLTSGVTGELFF. Supplemented by reference TRBV11-2 and TRBJ2-2, the full variable domain reads EAGVAQSPRYKIIEKRQSVAFWCNPISGHATLYWYQQILGQGPKLLIQFQNNGVVDDSQLPKDRFSAERLKGVDSTLKIQPAKLEDSAVYLCASSLTSGVTGELFFGEGSRLTVL.

This clone was seen a handful of times. The CDR3 is CASTPLAGVNTGELFF. CDR3 DNA sequence: TGTGCCAGCACGCCACTAGCGGGGGTGAACACCGGGGAGCTGTTTTTT. The rearrangement uses TRBV7-2 and TRBJ2-2; TRBD2 matches 11 bases. Trimming removed 7 bases from V and 1 base from J; junction bases left unmatched: 5. Germline assignment: CDR1 SGHTA and CDR2 FQGNSA. This CDR3 has 16 residues.

This clone was seen once. The gene calls are TRBV5-1 and TRBJ2-3, with a weak D call TRBD1 (5 bases). Per the germline V gene, CDR1 is SGHRS and CDR2 is YFSETQ. Between the trimmed V and J ends, which lost 0 bases and 4 bases, there was a span of 9 bases. The CDR3 has 14 residues. CDR3 DNA sequence: TGCGCCAGCAGCTTGGAGGGGTGGTCAGATACGCAGTATTTT. Residues: CASSLEGWSDTQYF.

This clone was recorded once. The V and J genes are TRBV6-2 or TRBV6-3 and TRBJ2-5; 13 bases agree with TRBD2. J lost 5 bases, V lost 2 bases, and 2 bases had no gene match. Per germline, CDR1 MNHEY and CDR2 SVGEGT. This CDR3 region has 15 residues. CDR3 residues: CASSYAGLAGETQYF. The CDR3 DNA reads as TGTGCCAGCAGTTACGCGGGACTAGCGGGGGAGACCCAGTACTTC.

The chain joins TRBV6-5 to TRBJ1-2; D is unclear. V was trimmed by 0 bases and J by 8 bases, leaving 13 bases between them. The CDR3 contains 14 residues. Germline CDR1 MNHEY, CDR2 SVGAGI. CDR3: CASSYSNGGVGYTF. CDR3 sequence (DNA): TGTGCCAGCAGTTACTCGAATGGAGGTGTGGGCTACACCTTC.

The chain uses TRBV7-9 and TRBJ2-3; D remains unclear. With 4 bases removed from V and 6 bases from J, the gap between germline ends came to 14 bases. The CDR3 is 14 residues long. Germline CDR1 reads SEHNR; CDR2 reads FQNEAQ (reference sequence). Here the CDR3 DNA reads TGTGCCAGCAGCTCCCCGGGCGTCAAGGATACGCAGTATTTT. Amino acid sequence: CASSSPGVKDTQYF. The complete variable domain, with remaining parts taken from reference TRBV7-9 and TRBJ2-3, reads DTGVSQNPRHKITKRGQNVTFRCDPISEHNRLYWYRQTLGQGPEFLTYFQNEAQLEKSRLLSDRFSAERPKGSFSTLEIQRTEQGDSAMYLCASSSPGVKDTQYFGPGTRLTVL.

The J gene is TRBJ2-7, the V gene TRBV18; 7 positions agree with TRBD1. The CDR3 is 14 residues long. CDR1 is KGHSH, CDR2 LQKENI, per germline. With 3 bases clipped from V and 1 base from J, the junction kept 3 bases outside the gene matches. As DNA, the CDR3 is TGTGCCAGCTCACCCGGGACAGAATCCTACGAGCAGTACTTC. Translated: CASSPGTESYEQYF.

The chain carries TRBV4-3 and TRBJ2-3, with 9 bases that match TRBD2. This CDR3 is built from 18 residues. The germline gives CDR1 LGHNA, CDR2 YSLEER. Trimming cost V 0 bases and J 3 bases; bases outside gene matches: 10. The CDR3 spells CASSQERLFAGGTDTQYF. The DNA for the CDR3 is TGCGCCAGCAGCCAAGAAAGGCTTTTTGCGGGGGGGACAGATACGCAGTATTTT.

This chain connects TRBV6-1 to TRBJ2-2; no firm D call. With 2 bases removed from V and 0 bases from J, the gap between germline ends came to 13 bases. Germline-derived CDR1 and CDR2 are MNHNS and SASEGT. The CDR3 loop spans 17 amino acids. The chain's CDR3 is CASSELIQVTNTGELFF. For the CDR3, the DNA is TGTGCCAGCAGTGAATTGATCCAGGTGACGAACACCGGGGAGCTGTTTTTT.

This clone was seen a few times. DNA for the CDR3: TGCGCCAGCAGCTTGGACCCCTTTCGCGGTGTGAACACCGGGGAGCTGTTTTTT. Protein: CASSLDPFRGVNTGELFF. V usage is TRBV5-1 and J usage is TRBJ2-2, with D unresolved. The CDR3 extends over 18 amino acids. Germline V gene sequence: CDR1 SGHRS, CDR2 YFSETQ. The V and J ends lost 0 bases and 1 base respectively, with 16 bases between them.

The V and J genes are TRBV11-2 and TRBJ2-7; D not certain. V lost 5 bases and J 5 bases, leaving 16 bases between the germline ends. The CDR3 consists of 14 residues. The V gene's germline CDR1 is SGHAT and CDR2 FQNNGV. The CDR3 DNA follows: TGTGCCAGCAGCCTAAATGTTGAAGTGGACGAGCAGTACTTC. Its translation is CASSLNVEVDEQYF.

V is TRBV3-1 (or the pseudogene TRBV3-2) and J is TRBJ2-3, with 7 bases identical to TRBD2. The CDR3 totals 16 residues. After removal of 4 bases from V and 2 bases from J, the junction contained 9 bases not matched to a gene. Germline-derived CDR1 and CDR2 are LGHDT and YNNKEL (reference sequence). The CDR3 region has the DNA TGTGCCAGCAGCCCAGGTCGCGGGGGAAACACAGATACGCAGTATTTT. Protein product: CASSPGRGGNTDTQYF.

The chain uses TRBV5-1 and TRBJ2-1, with a weak D call TRBD1 (6 bases). V shed 0 bases and J shed 4 bases, with 20 bases lying between them. Germline V lookup: CDR1 SGHRS, CDR2 YFSETQ. The CDR3 has 18 residues. The CDR3 here is CASSLVGSPGGRYNEQFF. The CDR3 DNA sequence: TGCGCCAGCAGCTTGGTGGGTTCCCCTGGGGGCCGGTACAATGAGCAGTTCTTC. The whole variable domain, filled in from reference TRBV5-1 and TRBJ2-1, reads KAGVTQTPRYLIKTRGQQVTLSCSPISGHRSVSWYQQTPGQGLQFLFEYFSETQRNKGNFPGRFSGRQFSNSRSEMNVSTLELGDSALYLCASSLVGSPGGRYNEQFFGPGTRLTVL.

The chain recombines TRBV6-5 with TRBJ1-3; D might be TRBD1 (5 bases). V was clipped by 0 bases and J by 2 bases, with 11 bases between them. CDR3 length equals 16 residues. Germline V lookup: CDR1 MNHEY, CDR2 SVGAGI. CDR3: CASSYSLGRAGNTIYF. CDR3 DNA: TGTGCCAGCAGTTACTCCCTCGGCAGGGCTGGAAACACCATATATTTT.